The subject of this entry is one T cell receptor beta chain. What it binds is unknown. The primer mix had 60 Vbeta and 13 Jbeta primers. Assay: immunoSEQ multiplex PCR; the TCRdb copy retains only in-frame clones and omits some. The sample carries some 97,000 clones, about 75% recorded once. The data originate from a study of cytomegalovirus exposure and HLA in healthy donors. Whole-study context: Unique TCRs numbering approximately 80 million, obtained from HLA-typed donors, made up an early data release.

Notes on the study in general: Presence/absence analyses took donor sequencing depth as roughly uniform. V- and J-gene trimming in TCR beta was tied to a missense DCLRE1C variant by an analysis performed later.

Regarding donors, all were healthy bone marrow donors. After removal of 3 bases from V and 11 bases from J, the junction contained 9 bases not matched to a gene. CDR3 length: 13 residues. In germline, CDR1 is MNHNS, CDR2 SASEGT. The chain couples TRBV6-1 to TRBJ2-7; 8 nucleotides match TRBD2. The TCR comes from a woman aged 18 to 35 in good health and CMV-seropositive. Specimen: PBMCs. This CDR3 is CASSDWTSPREYF. CDR3 in DNA: TGTGCCAGCAGTGATTGGACTAGCCCACGAGAGTACTTC.